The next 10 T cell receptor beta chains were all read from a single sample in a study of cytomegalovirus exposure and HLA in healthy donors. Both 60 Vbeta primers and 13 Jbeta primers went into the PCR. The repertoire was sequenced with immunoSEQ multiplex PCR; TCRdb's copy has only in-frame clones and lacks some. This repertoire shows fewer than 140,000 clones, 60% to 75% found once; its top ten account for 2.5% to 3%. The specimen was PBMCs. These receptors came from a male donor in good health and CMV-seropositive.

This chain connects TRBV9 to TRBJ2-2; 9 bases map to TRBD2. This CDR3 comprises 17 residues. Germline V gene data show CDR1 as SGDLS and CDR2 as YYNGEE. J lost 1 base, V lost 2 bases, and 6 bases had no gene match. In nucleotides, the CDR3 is TGTGCCAGCAGCGTTCTCCGAGCGGGAGGGAACACCGGGGAGCTGTTTTTT. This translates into CASSVLRAGGNTGELFF.

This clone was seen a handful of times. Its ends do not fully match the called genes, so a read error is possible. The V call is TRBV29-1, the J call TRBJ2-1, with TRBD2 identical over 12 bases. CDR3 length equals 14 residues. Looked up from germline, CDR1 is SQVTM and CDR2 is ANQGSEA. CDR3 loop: CSAEVPGLAGGQFF. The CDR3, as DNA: TGCAGCGCTGAAGTTCCGGGACTAGCGGGTGGGCAGTTCTTC.

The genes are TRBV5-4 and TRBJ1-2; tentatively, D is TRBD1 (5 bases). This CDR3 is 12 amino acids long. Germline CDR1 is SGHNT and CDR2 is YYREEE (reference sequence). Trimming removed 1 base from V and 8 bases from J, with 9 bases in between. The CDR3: CASSLRGGGYTF. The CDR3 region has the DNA TGTGCCAGCAGCTTGAGGGGTGGAGGCTACACCTTC.

Here the CDR3 reads CASSLTGQGTGELFF. The CDR3, as DNA: TGTGCCAGCAGCTTAACAGGGCAGGGAACCGGGGAGCTGTTTTTT. The V and J genes are TRBV5-4 and TRBJ2-2, with D tentatively TRBD1 (6 bases). Per the germline V gene, CDR1 is SGHNT and CDR2 is YYREEE (reference sequence). Trimming cost V 2 bases and J 5 bases, with 13 bases left between them. CDR3 length: 15 amino acids.

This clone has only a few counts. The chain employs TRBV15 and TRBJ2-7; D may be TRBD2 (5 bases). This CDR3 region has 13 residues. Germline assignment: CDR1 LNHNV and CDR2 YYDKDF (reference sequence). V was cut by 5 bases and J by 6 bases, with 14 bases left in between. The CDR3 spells CATSPPRGREQYF. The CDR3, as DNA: TGTGCCACCAGCCCTCCCCGCGGGCGCGAGCAGTACTTC.

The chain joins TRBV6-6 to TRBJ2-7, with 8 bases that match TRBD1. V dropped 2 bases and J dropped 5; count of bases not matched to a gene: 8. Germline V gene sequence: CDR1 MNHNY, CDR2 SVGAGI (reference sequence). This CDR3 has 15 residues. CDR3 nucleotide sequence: TGTGCCAGCAGTTACACCAGGGGGCGCGGCAACGAGCAGTACTTC. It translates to CASSYTRGRGNEQYF.

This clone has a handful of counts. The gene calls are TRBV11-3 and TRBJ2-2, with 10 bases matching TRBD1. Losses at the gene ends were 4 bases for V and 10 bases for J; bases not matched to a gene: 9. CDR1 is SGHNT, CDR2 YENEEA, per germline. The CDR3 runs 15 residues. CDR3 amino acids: CASSSRDRGVSELFF. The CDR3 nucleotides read TGTGCCAGCAGCTCTCGGGACAGGGGAGTTTCGGAGCTGTTTTTT. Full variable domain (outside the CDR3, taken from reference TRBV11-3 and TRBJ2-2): EAGVVQSPRYKIIEKKQPVAFWCNPISGHNTLYWYLQNLGQGPELLIRYENEEAVDDSQLPKDRFSAERLKGVDSTLKIQPAELGDSAVYLCASSSRDRGVSELFFGEGSRLTVL.

CDR3 sequence (DNA): TGTGCCAGCAGTTGGAAAAGGACAGGGCCGAACACTGAAGCTTTCTTT. It specifies CASSWKRTGPNTEAFF. The gene calls are TRBV6-5 and TRBJ1-1; 8 nucleotides line up with TRBD1. In germline, CDR1 is MNHEY, CDR2 SVGAGI. Losses at the gene ends were 4 bases for V and 1 base for J; bases not matched to a gene: 8. This CDR3 contains 16 residues.

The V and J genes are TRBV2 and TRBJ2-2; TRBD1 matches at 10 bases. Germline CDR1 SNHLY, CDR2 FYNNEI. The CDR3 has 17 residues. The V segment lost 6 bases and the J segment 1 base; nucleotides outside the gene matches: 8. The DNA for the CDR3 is TGTGCCAGCAGCCGACAGGGGGCCATCAAGAACACCGGGGAGCTGTTTTTT. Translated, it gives CASSRQGAIKNTGELFF.

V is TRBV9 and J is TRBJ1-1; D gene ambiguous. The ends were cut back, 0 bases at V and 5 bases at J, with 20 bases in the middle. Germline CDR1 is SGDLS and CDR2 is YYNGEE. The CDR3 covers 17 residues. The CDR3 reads CASSVAQVGKPRTEAFF. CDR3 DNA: TGTGCCAGCAGCGTAGCTCAGGTCGGGAAACCCCGGACTGAAGCTTTCTTT.